Listed below are T cell receptor beta chains from one sample, sequenced in a study of blood T cell repertoires in COVID-19. The method was immunoSEQ multiplex PCR; TCRdb's version includes in-frame clones alone and lacks a portion of them. The table includes some 80,000 clones, less than 90% detected once. Sequencing was done on a sample of peripheral blood. These receptors were collected from a human donor in a cohort sampled during active COVID-19. CDR3s include the opening cysteine and the closing phenylalanine or tryptophan. Each record gives: V gene, J gene, D gene, CDR3 protein. The D gene is left open where the match is weak.

V: TRBV5-4; J: TRBJ1-1; D: TRBD1; CDR3: CASSNYRGQRTEAFF
V: TRBV5-1; J: TRBJ2-3; D: TRBD2; CDR3: CASSYLAGDGTDTQYF
V: TRBV4-3; J: TRBJ1-1; D: TRBD1; CDR3: CASSSWTGAGNPEAFF
V: TRBV5-1; J: TRBJ2-5; D: .; CDR3: CASSLLSHEQETQYF
V: TRBV19; J: TRBJ1-2; D: TRBD1; CDR3: CASYSGGAAGYTF
V: TRBV28; J: TRBJ1-2; D: .; CDR3: CASRGAGYGYTF
V: TRBV7-2; J: TRBJ2-1; D: .; CDR3: CASSQAGPTYNEQFF
V: TRBV19; J: TRBJ1-1; D: .; CDR3: CASRATGTSIGRGTEAFF
V: TRBV28; J: TRBJ1-6; D: .; CDR3: CASVWQATYNSPLHF
V: TRBV30; J: TRBJ2-2; D: .; CDR3: CAWIASLNTGELFF
V: TRBV18; J: TRBJ2-1; D: .; CDR3: CASSPPSNEQFF
V: TRBV2; J: TRBJ1-1; D: TRBD1; CDR3: CASSDIQGETEAFF
V: TRBV7-9; J: TRBJ2-3; D: .; CDR3: CASSLGGRGSTDTQYF
V: TRBV11-2; J: TRBJ2-5; D: .; CDR3: CASSFSVGTGEETQYF
V: TRBV30; J: TRBJ2-1; D: .; CDR3: CAWSVMSGEQFF
V: TRBV7-3; J: TRBJ2-7; D: .; CDR3: CASSSDKTSPYEQYF
V: TRBV6-6; J: TRBJ2-1; D: TRBD2; CDR3: CASRLAGASYNEQFF
V: TRBV4-1; J: TRBJ1-5; D: .; CDR3: CASSQARGTTNQPQHF
V: TRBV28; J: TRBJ2-1; D: TRBD1; CDR3: CASIGQGAYNEQFF
V: TRBV10-3; J: TRBJ2-7; D: .; CDR3: CAISSTAYEQYF
V: TRBV6-2/TRBV6-3; J: TRBJ2-1; D: .; CDR3: CASSLDGLHEQFF
V: TRBV28; J: TRBJ2-7; D: .; CDR3: CASSLRYEQYF
V: TRBV15; J: TRBJ2-7; D: TRBD1; CDR3: CATSWGQGLHEQYF
V: TRBV18; J: TRBJ1-3; D: .; CDR3: CASSPRTETGNTIYF
V: TRBV25-1; J: TRBJ2-7; D: TRBD1; CDR3: CASSEYGTAYEQYF
V: TRBV12-3/TRBV12-4; J: TRBJ1-1; D: .; CDR3: CASNAGDTEAFF
V: TRBV2; J: TRBJ2-7; D: TRBD2; CDR3: CASIQLADSYEQYF
V: TRBV20-1; J: TRBJ1-3; D: .; CDR3: CSASRGGTGNTIYF
V: TRBV27; J: TRBJ2-5; D: .; CDR3: CASSWGRQETQYF